The rows below give T cell receptor beta chains drawn from one sample of a study of blood T cell repertoires in COVID-19. TCRdb keeps only in-frame clones here, not all; method: immunoSEQ multiplex PCR. The table lists about 82,000 clones, around four fifths of them singletons. Sequencing was carried out using peripheral blood. These receptors came from a man older than 75 with active or convalescent COVID-19. Both conserved end residues are part of each CDR3. Fields, in order: clone size, V gene, D gene, J gene, CDR3 length, CDR3 protein, CDR3 DNA. The D gene is left open where the match is weak. The listing skips clone size in some rows; elsewhere it reads once, few, many or a size class.

-	TRBV29-1	TRBD1	TRBJ2-1	14	CSVVFRGRLNEQFF	TGCAGCGTTGTATTCAGGGGGCGCCTCAATGAGCAGTTCTTC
-	TRBV3-1/TRBV3-2	-	TRBJ1-4	16	CASSQAESHWGEKLFF	TGTGCCAGCAGCCAGGCGGAGTCCCATTGGGGCGAAAAACTGTTTTTT
few	TRBV12-3/TRBV12-4	TRBD1	TRBJ1-1	13	CASSKQGYTGAFF	TGTGCCAGCAGCAAACAGGGGTACACAGGGGCTTTCTTT
-	TRBV7-9	-	TRBJ2-3	13	CASSLLVGDTQYF	TGTGCCAGCAGCTTACTAGTGGGTGACACGCAGTATTTT
once	TRBV24-1	TRBD2	TRBJ2-3	14	CATSVAGAADTQYF	TGTGCCACCTCCGTAGCGGGAGCTGCAGATACGCAGTATTTT
-	TRBV3-1/TRBV3-2	TRBD1	TRBJ2-3	15	CASSLIGQGADTQYF	TGTGCCAGCAGCCTAATAGGACAGGGAGCAGATACGCAGTATTTT
-	TRBV6-5	TRBD1	TRBJ2-4	14	CATRGDRGGNIQYF	TGTGCCACCCGGGGGGACAGGGGGGGAAACATTCAGTACTTC
-	TRBV6-1	-	TRBJ1-1	17	CASSEAWWEGFYTEAFF	TGTGCCAGCAGTGAAGCCTGGTGGGAGGGGTTTTACACTGAAGCTTTCTTT
-	TRBV19	TRBD1	TRBJ2-5	13	CASSWTGQETQYF	TGTGCCAGTAGCTGGACAGGTCAAGAGACCCAGTACTTC
few	TRBV6-5	TRBD1	TRBJ1-1	14	CASSWGQGGTEAFF	TGTGCCAGCAGTTGGGGACAGGGCGGCACTGAAGCTTTCTTT
once	TRBV7-2	TRBD1	TRBJ2-1	17	CASSSQGQGFKNNEQFF	TGTGCCAGCAGCTCCCAGGGACAGGGGTTTAAGAACAATGAGCAGTTCTTC
-	TRBV5-1	-	TRBJ2-3	15	CASSLSVVGGDTQYF	TGCGCCAGCAGCTTAAGTGTGGTAGGAGGGGATACGCAGTATTTT
-	TRBV7-9	TRBD2	TRBJ2-2	15	CASSQLATNTGELFF	TGTGCCAGCAGCCAACTAGCGACAAACACCGGGGAGCTGTTTTTT
-	TRBV11-3	-	TRBJ1-1	12	CASSSRGTEAFF	TGTGCCAGCAGCTCGCGGGGAACTGAAGCTTTCTTT
once	TRBV11-2	TRBD1	TRBJ1-6	15	CASSPVRGLNSPLHF	TGTGCCAGCAGCCCGGTCAGGGGGCTGAATTCACCCCTCCACTTT
once	TRBV28	TRBD1	TRBJ1-1	15	CASSRAGGLLALAFF	TGTGCCAGCAGTAGGGCAGGGGGGTTACTAGCTTTAGCTTTCTTT
few	TRBV7-9	TRBD2	TRBJ2-1	15	CASSMGAGGPNEQFF	TGTGCCAGCAGCATGGGAGCGGGGGGGCCCAATGAGCAGTTCTTC
-	TRBV7-9	TRBD2	TRBJ2-5	14	CASSPGLAPETQYF	TGTGCCAGCAGCCCGGGACTAGCGCCGGAGACCCAGTACTTC
-	TRBV28	TRBD1	TRBJ1-6	19	CASSQGQGGGLGPHSPLHF	TGTGCCAGCAGTCAAGGACAGGGCGGGGGATTGGGCCCGCATTCACCCCTCCACTTT
-	TRBV5-1	TRBD1	TRBJ2-5	14	CASSPGQGQETQYF	TGCGCCAGCAGCCCAGGACAGGGACAAGAGACCCAGTACTTC
-	TRBV27	TRBD2	TRBJ2-5	18	CATSPTSGSYSWVETQYF	TGTGCCACCTCACCGACTAGCGGGAGTTATTCGTGGGTGGAGACCCAGTACTTC
-	TRBV5-1	TRBD2	TRBJ2-3	17	CASSLVRAGVGTDTQYF	TGCGCCAGCAGCTTGGTTAGGGCGGGAGTCGGCACAGATACGCAGTATTTT
-	TRBV5-1	TRBD1	TRBJ2-2	14	CASRSTGHTGELFF	TGCGCCAGCAGATCGACAGGGCACACCGGGGAGCTGTTTTTT
-	TRBV10-2	-	TRBJ1-2	13	CASRSGSGYGYTF	TGCGCCAGCAGATCAGGGTCGGGCTATGGCTACACCTTC
-	TRBV6-5	TRBD1	TRBJ1-2	13	CASRGQSNYGYTF	TGTGCCAGCAGGGGACAGTCTAACTATGGCTACACCTTC
-	TRBV10-2	TRBD1	TRBJ1-1	13	CASSGDRAREAFF	TGCGCCAGCAGTGGAGACAGGGCACGTGAAGCTTTCTTT
-	TRBV7-2	TRBD1	TRBJ2-2	16	CASSLDSGGNTGELFF	TGTGCCAGCAGCTTAGATTCAGGGGGGAACACCGGGGAGCTGTTTTTT
few	TRBV2	-	TRBJ1-2	13	CASSGQLFNGYTF	TGTGCCAGCAGCGGACAGTTATTTAATGGCTACACCTTC
-	TRBV28	TRBD1	TRBJ1-5	16	CASSSQGTGAYQPQHF	TGTGCCAGCAGCTCCCAGGGGACAGGGGCGTATCAGCCCCAGCATTTT
-	TRBV30	-	TRBJ1-2	15	CAWSVPPGYNYGYTF	TGTGCCTGGAGTGTTCCCCCGGGTTACAACTATGGCTACACCTTC
-	TRBV9	TRBD1	TRBJ1-2	14	CASSALTGGSGYTF	TGTGCCAGCAGCGCACTGACAGGGGGTAGCGGCTACACCTTC
-	TRBV5-4	-	TRBJ1-2	15	CASSWSGQGSYGYTF	TGTGCCAGCAGCTGGAGTGGTCAGGGGAGCTATGGCTACACCTTC
-	TRBV14	-	TRBJ2-5	14	CASSQDSLGGTQYF	TGTGCCAGCAGCCAAGATTCACTCGGGGGGACCCAGTACTTC
-	TRBV10-3	TRBD1	TRBJ2-3	14	CATSDRGATDTQYF	TGTGCCACCTCGGACAGGGGGGCGACAGATACGCAGTATTTT
-	TRBV2	TRBD2	TRBJ2-1	21	CASHKRLANIRGGTSYNEQFF	TGTGCCAGCCACAAGAGACTAGCCAATATTCGCGGGGGGACCTCCTACAATGAGCAGTTCTTC
-	TRBV25-1	TRBD1	TRBJ1-2	13	CASSKTGVYGYTF	TGTGCCAGCAGTAAGACAGGGGTGTATGGCTACACCTTC
-	TRBV2	TRBD1	TRBJ1-4	14	CASSSQGAGEKLFF	TGTGCCAGCAGTTCCCAGGGGGCAGGTGAAAAACTGTTTTTT
-	TRBV5-1	-	TRBJ1-2	15	CASSLAARGNYGYTF	TGCGCCAGCAGCTTGGCCGCAAGGGGGAACTATGGCTACACCTTC
-	TRBV19	-	TRBJ2-1	16	CASSISGGGPYNEQFF	TGTGCCAGTAGTATATCCGGGGGAGGACCCTACAATGAGCAGTTCTTC
once	TRBV30	-	TRBJ1-5	11	CAWSGGGAQHF	TGTGCCTGGAGTGGTGGGGGGGCCCAGCATTTT
-	TRBV18	TRBD1	TRBJ1-1	13	CASSRDSNTEAFF	TGTGCCAGCTCACGGGACAGCAACACTGAAGCTTTCTTT
-	TRBV9	-	TRBJ1-1	14	CASSVTGGVTEAFF	TGTGCCAGCAGCGTGACGGGGGGTGTCACTGAAGCTTTCTTT
-	TRBV29-1	TRBD1	TRBJ2-3	13	CSAGNRGTDTQYF	TGCAGCGCGGGGAACAGGGGAACAGATACGCAGTATTTT
-	TRBV5-8	TRBD2	TRBJ2-1	14	CASSWRGLNDEQFF	TGTGCCAGCAGCTGGAGGGGACTAAACGATGAGCAGTTCTTC
-	TRBV11-2	-	TRBJ2-1	16	CASSSLGERVYNEQFF	TGTGCCAGCAGCAGTTTGGGCGAGCGGGTTTACAATGAGCAGTTCTTC
-	TRBV28	-	TRBJ1-3	17	CASSNSPHQGYGNTIYF	TGTGCCAGCAGCAACTCCCCTCATCAGGGTTATGGAAACACCATATATTTT
-	TRBV10-2	-	TRBJ1-1	14	CASSETRGNTEAFF	TGCGCCAGCAGCGAAACCAGGGGGAACACTGAAGCTTTCTTT
-	TRBV3-1/TRBV3-2	-	TRBJ1-6	12	CASSHGSSPLHF	TGTGCCAGCAGCCACGGTTCCTCACCCCTCCACTTT
-	TRBV29-1	TRBD1	TRBJ1-4	13	CSGKTGSLEKLFF	TGCAGCGGCAAGACAGGGAGCCTTGAAAAACTGTTTTTT
few	TRBV7-9	TRBD2	TRBJ2-6	18	CASSSGLAGTSGANVLTF	TGTGCCAGCAGCTCCGGACTAGCGGGGACCTCTGGGGCCAACGTCCTGACTTTC
-	TRBV19	-	TRBJ1-2	13	CASSIGQHYGYTF	TGTGCCAGTAGTATTGGGCAGCACTATGGCTACACCTTC
-	TRBV2	-	TRBJ2-2	13	CASSEGSPGELFF	TGTGCCAGCAGTGAAGGGAGTCCCGGGGAGCTGTTTTTT